The clone carrying this TCR beta chain came up many times. The antigen is unknown. This sample stems from a study of T cell repertoires in cytomegalovirus infection. Notes on the study in general: There were HLA-C-restricted CMV-specific TCR beta clonotypes dominating the ex vivo response.

Each CDR3 protein is one row after TCRdb ran MiXCR on the reads. The data hold 200,000 to 250,000 distinct CDR3 sequences, with roughly two fifths observed a single time. This CDR3 region has 15 residues. V lost 2 bases and J 2 bases, leaving 12 bases between the germline ends. Germline CDR1 SEHNR, CDR2 FQNEAQ (reference sequence). The sequences come from CD8+ T cells from cultured PBMCs, collected from culture after CMV antigen stimulation. This sequence was found in a human donor in good health (CMV status not recorded). Some clones in this sample may be carry-over from other donors' samples. V gene TRBV7-9 combines with J gene TRBJ2-5; possible D gene TRBD2, 6 bases. CDR3 sequence reads: CASSLRRRGQETQYF. Here the CDR3 DNA reads TGTGCCAGCAGCTTACGGAGGCGGGGTCAAGAGACCCAGTACTTC.